This TCR beta chain was obtained from a study of cytomegalovirus exposure and HLA in healthy donors. Study results and limitations: TCR beta V segments were, for the most part, productive about 87% or about 30% of the time in an earlier analysis.

CDR1 GTSNPN and CDR2 SVGIG come from the germline V gene (reference sequence). Trimming at V came to 5 bases and at J to 1 base, leaving 7 bases not matched to a gene. This CDR3 is built from 14 residues. PCR was performed using 60 Vbeta and 13 Jbeta primers. This table comes from immunoSEQ multiplex PCR, and its TCRdb copy is limited to in-frame clones, with some not included. The table includes approximately 140,000 clones, roughly 83% detected once. This clone was seen a handful of times. Its target is not known. This clonotype was obtained from a man aged 40-50 years in good health and CMV-seropositive. The sequencing input was PBMCs. The chain joins TRBV30 to TRBJ2-7, with TRBD1 matching over 8 bases. The CDR3 DNA reads TGTGCCTGGGGCTGGACAGGGCGATCCTACGAGCAGTACTTC. As protein: CAWGWTGRSYEQYF. Full variable domain (rest looked up from reference TRBV30 and TRBJ2-7): SQTIHQWPATLVQPVGSPLSLECTVEGTSNPNLYWYRQAAGRGLQLLFYSVGIGQISSEVPQNLSASRPQDRQFILSSKKLLLSDSGFYLCAWGWTGRSYEQYFGPGTRLTVT.